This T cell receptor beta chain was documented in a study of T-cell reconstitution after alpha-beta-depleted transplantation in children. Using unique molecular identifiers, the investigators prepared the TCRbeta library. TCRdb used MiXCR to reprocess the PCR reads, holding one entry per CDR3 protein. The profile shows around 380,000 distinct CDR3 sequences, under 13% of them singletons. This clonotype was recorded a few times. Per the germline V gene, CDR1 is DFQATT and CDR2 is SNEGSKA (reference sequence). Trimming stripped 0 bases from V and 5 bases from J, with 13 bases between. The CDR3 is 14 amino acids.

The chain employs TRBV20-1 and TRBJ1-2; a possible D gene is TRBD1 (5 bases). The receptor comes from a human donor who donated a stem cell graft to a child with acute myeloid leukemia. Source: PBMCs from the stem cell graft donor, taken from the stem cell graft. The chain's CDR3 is CSARDNSGKYGYTF. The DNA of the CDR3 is TGCAGTGCTAGAGATAATTCAGGGAAGTATGGCTACACCTTC.